The TCR beta chain described here comes from a study of blood T cell repertoires in COVID-19 (dated by TCRdb to about 2020). Broadly, across the study: Collaborator samples came from the United States, Italy and Spain and covered acute and convalescent phases of COVID-19. The prospective study material was composed of cDNA or gDNA derived from T cells, B-cell-depleted T cells, or PBMCs. Deeply sampled blood TCRbeta repertoires from subjects exposed to, actively infected with, or recovered from COVID-19 were included in the dataset. The repertoires were made available in a free public database intended to serve as a resource for research on the immune response to SARS-CoV-2. Samples came from the ongoing ImmuneRACE study (first 160 participants) plus 1,254 subjects from 6 global collaborators. Sample metadata almost always included a de-identified subject ID, COVID-19 status, age in years and sex. Where available, HLA class I and class II types were taken from metadata supplied by the sample provider and were not determined by assay-based typing. Overall study outcomes, separate from this receptor: The quantity of clinical and demographic metadata differed by source and by participant and was supplied without curation.

Collaborating institutions collected whole blood in K2EDTA tubes following their own protocols. Collaborator samples were shipped for TCRbeta analysis as frozen whole blood, isolated PBMCs, or DNA extracted from either sample type. TCRbeta CDR3 regions were amplified from genomic DNA using the immunoSEQ Assay, a bias-controlled multiplex PCR. Per the source publication's procedure: Within the assay, amplification of reference gene primers was used to estimate how many nucleated cells each sample contained. To quantify the absolute abundance of each unique TCRbeta CDR3 rearrangement, sequence reads were collapsed and filtered. Productive Simpson clonality was computed per sample as the square root of Simpson's diversity index over productive rearrangements. The table comes from immuneACCESS by way of TCRdb, which keeps in-frame sequences with V and J called. Part of the clones is missing from these tables; in studies checked, under half for an unresolved V gene and the rest for unknown reasons. V, J and clone size are taken as reported in that table, and D and trimming were inferred from the DNA itself. Across this sample there are 120,000 or so clones, with 88% seen only once. Together, the top ten hold 6.5% to 9% of the sample.

V is cut back by 5 bases and J by 2 bases, with 6 bases in the junction unmatched. The germline V gene (reference sequence) sets CDR1 to GTSNPN and CDR2 to SVGIG. From the cysteine up to the phenylalanine, the CDR3 has a length of 15 residues. Of the read, only the CDR3 DNA is kept; its 45 bases are in frame from base 1. Of note for this clone: Which antigen it targets is not known. No much larger clone is present one base from it, and per-base qualities are unavailable.

Material: peripheral blood. The sequence was collected from a man between 45 and 60 years old with acute or convalescent COVID-19. Recombination linked TRBV30 to TRBJ2-6, with 7 bases in between that match TRBD1. The CDR3 has the sequence CAWEDRAAGANVLTF. The DNA reads as follows: TGTGCCTGGGAAGACAGGGCTGCTGGGGCCAACGTCCTGACTTTC.